The rows below give T cell receptor beta chains drawn from one sample of a study of esophageal squamous cell carcinoma under preoperative chemotherapy. TCRdb reprocessed the PCR reads with MiXCR, giving one entry per CDR3 protein. The sample has 32,000 or so distinct CDR3 sequences; approximately 51% are singletons. The sample was gathered from a patient given preoperative chemotherapy. The receptors were gathered from a human donor with esophageal squamous cell carcinoma. The donor label of this sample is uncertain. CDR3s include the opening cysteine and the closing phenylalanine or tryptophan. The D gene is left open where the match is weak. Clone size is not always given. Where it is, it says once, few, many or a class for expanded clones.

V gene: TRBV7-2; J gene: TRBJ2-1; clone size: many; D gene: TRBD2; CDR3 protein: CASSDVAGGLQGETQFF; CDR3 DNA: TGTGCCAGCAGCGACGTAGCGGGAGGGCTTCAAGGAGAGACCCAGTTCTTC
V gene: TRBV6-1; J gene: TRBJ1-2; clone size: many; D gene: TRBD1; CDR3 protein: CASRTQGARGYGYTF; CDR3 DNA: TGTGCCAGCAGGACACAGGGGGCGCGGGGCTATGGCTACACCTTC
V gene: TRBV10-1; J gene: TRBJ1-4; clone size: -; D gene: -; CDR3 protein: CASSEGDGEKLFF; CDR3 DNA: TGCGCCAGCAGTGAAGGGGACGGCGAAAAACTGTTTTTT
V gene: TRBV7-3; J gene: TRBJ2-3; clone size: few; D gene: -; CDR3 protein: CASSSGGTDTQYF; CDR3 DNA: TGTGCCAGCAGCTCCGGGGGCACAGATACGCAGTATTTT
V gene: TRBV7-2; J gene: TRBJ2-1; clone size: many; D gene: TRBD2; CDR3 protein: CASRRIAGVGEQFF; CDR3 DNA: TGTGCCAGCAGGAGGATCGCGGGAGTGGGCGAGCAGTTCTTC
V gene: TRBV6-1; J gene: TRBJ2-1; clone size: -; D gene: -; CDR3 protein: CASNPLGQFF; CDR3 DNA: TGTGCCAGCAATCCGCTAGGGCAGTTCTTC
V gene: TRBV20-1; J gene: TRBJ2-3; clone size: -; D gene: TRBD2; CDR3 protein: CSARDTSGGQGDTQYF; CDR3 DNA: TGCAGTGCTAGGGATACTAGCGGGGGCCAGGGAGATACGCAGTATTTT
V gene: TRBV6-2/TRBV6-3; J gene: TRBJ2-3; clone size: many; D gene: TRBD2; CDR3 protein: CASSYAGGPMDTQYF; CDR3 DNA: TGTGCCAGCAGTTACGCGGGGGGGCCCATGGATACGCAGTATTTT
V gene: TRBV7-9; J gene: TRBJ2-1; clone size: -; D gene: -; CDR3 protein: CASSPSANEQFF; CDR3 DNA: TGTGCCAGCAGCCCTAGTGCCAATGAGCAGTTCTTC
V gene: TRBV6-1; J gene: TRBJ1-4; clone size: -; D gene: -; CDR3 protein: CASSGLEELFF; CDR3 DNA: TGTGCCAGCAGCGGATTGGAGGAACTGTTTTTT
V gene: TRBV6-5; J gene: TRBJ2-7; clone size: many; D gene: -; CDR3 protein: CASSYESWGYGYEQYF; CDR3 DNA: TGTGCCAGCAGTTACGAGTCTTGGGGATACGGCTACGAGCAGTACTTC
V gene: TRBV7-2; J gene: TRBJ2-5; clone size: -; D gene: TRBD2; CDR3 protein: CASSYRTGGGGQDTQYF; CDR3 DNA: TGTGCCAGCAGCTACCGGACCGGCGGGGGGGGCCAAGATACCCAGTATTTC
V gene: TRBV11-2; J gene: TRBJ2-1; clone size: medium-sized; D gene: TRBD1; CDR3 protein: CASSEDRALEQFF; CDR3 DNA: TGTGCCAGCAGCGAAGACAGGGCTCTTGAGCAGTTCTTC
V gene: TRBV6-1; J gene: TRBJ2-5; clone size: once; D gene: TRBD2; CDR3 protein: CASSTGTSGQETQYF; CDR3 DNA: TGTGCCAGCAGTACAGGGACTAGCGGACAAGAGACCCAGTACTTC
V gene: TRBV7-9; J gene: TRBJ2-3; clone size: few; D gene: -; CDR3 protein: CASSQPTVSTDTQYF; CDR3 DNA: TGTGCCAGCAGTCAACCGACGGTTAGCACAGATACGCAGTATTTT
V gene: TRBV6-1; J gene: TRBJ2-2; clone size: many; D gene: TRBD1; CDR3 protein: CASSKPDRRETGELFF; CDR3 DNA: TGTGCCAGCAGCAAACCGGACAGGCGCGAAACCGGGGAGCTGTTTTTT